These 29 T cell receptor beta chains were all obtained from the same sample, sequenced in a study of blood T cells in healthy people across ages. Through a sample-barcoded 5' primer and a J-beta primer mix, a second PCR was run for roughly 6 to 12 cycles. TCRdb passed the 5' RACE reads through MiXCR, listing each CDR3 protein once. Of fewer than 700,000 distinct CDR3 sequences in the sample, about 45% were seen once. The sequenced sample consisted of blood. Receptors were obtained from a man older than 75 in good health.

This chain joins TRBV5-1 and TRBJ2-3; D is possibly TRBD2 (6 bases). Germline values: CDR1 SGHRS, CDR2 YFSETQ. Trimming took 4 bases from V and 6 from J, leaving 15 bases between them. This CDR3 comprises 14 residues. DNA of the CDR3: TGCGCCAGCAGCGCCCAGGGAGGAGGGGATACGCAGTATTTT. Translation gives CASSAQGGGDTQYF.

The chain joins TRBV12-3 or TRBV12-4 to TRBJ2-7; no reliable D call. The CDR3 consists of 16 residues. Deletions cut 0 bases from V and 0 bases from J, with 12 bases between. The DNA of the CDR3 is TGTGCCAGCAGTTTAGCTGGGTACCATTACTCCTACGAGCAGTACTTC. The encoded protein is CASSLAGYHYSYEQYF.

The CDR3 loop reads CASSFTPMNTEAFF. CDR3 nucleotide sequence: TGCGCCAGCAGCTTTACACCCATGAACACTGAAGCTTTCTTT. The chain has TRBV5-1 and TRBJ1-1, with D unclear. This CDR3 spans 14 amino acids. V shed 2 bases and J shed 0 bases, with 8 bases lying between them. Germline V gene lookup returns CDR1 SGHRS and CDR2 YFSETQ.

The genes are TRBV15 and TRBJ2-1, with 15 bases that match TRBD2. The CDR3 is made up of 16 amino acids. Germline lookup yields CDR1 LNHNV and CDR2 YYDKDF (reference sequence). V shed 2 bases and J 5 bases; nucleotides not matched to a gene: 1. The CDR3 spells CATSRRTSGRDNEQFF. CDR3 DNA: TGTGCCACCAGCAGAAGGACTAGCGGGAGGGACAATGAGCAGTTCTTC.

This clonotype has a count of ten or more. Given a much more abundant clone one base away, this may be a read error. This chain uses TRBV27 with TRBJ2-3; possibly TRBD2 for D (5 bases). The V gene's germline CDR1 is MNHEY and CDR2 SMNVEV (reference sequence). With 5 bases removed from V and 4 bases from J, the gap between germline ends came to 13 bases. This CDR3 contains 14 residues. The CDR3, as DNA: TGTGCCAGCAGTGTAACAAGCGGTCCAGATACGCAGTATTTT. Amino acids: CASSVTSGPDTQYF.

The J gene is TRBJ2-1, the V gene TRBV13; possibly TRBD2 for D (5 bases). CDR1 and CDR2 (germline): PRHDT, FYEKMQ (reference sequence). V lost 7 bases and J 4 bases, leaving 11 bases between the germline ends. There are 13 residues in the CDR3. CDR3 residues: CASNRGFYNEQFF. CDR3 nucleotide sequence: TGTGCCAGCAATCGCGGGTTTTACAATGAGCAGTTCTTC.

The table lists this clonotype with many counts. The chain joins TRBV2 to TRBJ2-5; 13 bases are shared with TRBD2. In germline, CDR1 is SNHLY, CDR2 FYNNEI. The CDR3 contains 18 residues. The V segment lost 3 bases and the J segment 3 bases; nucleotides outside the gene matches: 10. The CDR3, as DNA: TGTGCCAGCAGTGAGTGGACTAGCGGGGGAGGGGCCGAAGAGACCCAGTACTTC. It specifies CASSEWTSGGGAEETQYF.

V usage is TRBV7-2 and J usage is TRBJ1-2; 7 bases map to TRBD1. The CDR3 runs 14 residues. V shed 5 bases and J 4 bases; nucleotides not matched to a gene: 7. Germline lookup yields CDR1 SGHTA and CDR2 FQGNSA. The CDR3 is CASSPIGQVYGYTF. Here the CDR3 DNA reads TGTGCCAGCAGCCCCATAGGACAGGTCTATGGCTACACCTTC. The full variable domain, in which reference TRBV7-2 and TRBJ1-2 provide the parts outside the CDR3, is GAGVSQSPSNKVTEKGKDVELRCDPISGHTALYWYRQSLGQGLEFLIYFQGNSAPDKSGLPSDRFSAERTGGSVSTLTIQRTQQEDSAVYLCASSPIGQVYGYTFGSGTRLTVV.

The chain combines TRBV15 with TRBJ1-4; TRBD1 matches at 7 bases. V trimming: 0 bases; J trimming: 8 bases; junction bases outside the gene matches: 9. The germline V gene has CDR1 LNHNV and CDR2 YYDKDF (reference sequence). The CDR3 runs 16 residues. The CDR3, as DNA: TGTGCCACCAGCAGAGATGGGAGGCAGGGGGGGGAAAAACTGTTTTTT. This translates into CATSRDGRQGGEKLFF.

This clonotype was detected only a few times. This sequence joins TRBV20-1 and TRBJ1-1; no clear D gene. The V gene lost 7 bases and the J gene lost 4 bases, with 7 bases spanning the gap. This CDR3 contains 10 residues. The germline V gene has CDR1 DFQATT and CDR2 SNEGSKA (reference sequence). The CDR3 DNA is TGCAGTGTCCAGACCACTGAAGCTTTCTTT. It encodes CSVQTTEAFF.

This clonotype came up a few times. The chain recombines TRBV7-2 with TRBJ2-3; 11 nucleotides match TRBD2. The germline gives CDR1 SGHTA, CDR2 FQGNSA. V shed 6 bases, J shed 4 bases, and the junction held 6 bases outside the gene matches. The CDR3 is 15 residues long. The CDR3 DNA sequence: TGTGCCAGCAGTCTGACTAGCGGGATACCAGATACGCAGTATTTT. Its protein is CASSLTSGIPDTQYF.

The chain recombines TRBV5-1 with TRBJ1-2, with 8 bases that match TRBD1. Trimming cost V 2 bases and J 7 bases; bases outside gene matches: 7. The CDR3 contains 14 residues. Per germline, CDR1 SGHRS and CDR2 YFSETQ. In DNA, the CDR3 is TGCGCCAGCAGCTTAGGACAGGGTGTTTCTGGCTACACCTTC. Translating it yields CASSLGQGVSGYTF.

This chain links TRBV6-5 with TRBJ2-2; 11 bases are shared with TRBD1. This CDR3 contains 15 residues. CDR1 and CDR2 (germline): MNHEY, SVGAGI. Trimming took 7 bases from V and 4 from J; bases not matched to a gene: 5. The DNA for the CDR3 is TGTGCCAGCACCTGGGACAGGGGGGGCACCGGGGAGCTGTTTTTT. Its protein product is CASTWDRGGTGELFF.

The V and J genes are TRBV20-1 and TRBJ2-1, with 9 bases identical to TRBD2. The germline CDR1 and CDR2 sequences are DFQATT and SNEGSKA (reference sequence). Losses at the gene ends were 6 bases for V and 0 bases for J; bases not matched to a gene: 12. This CDR3 has 17 residues. The CDR3 loop is CSAPLWSGGSSYNEQFF. The CDR3 DNA sequence: TGCAGTGCCCCCCTCTGGAGCGGGGGGAGCTCCTACAATGAGCAGTTCTTC.

A single count supports this clonotype. This chain uses TRBV2 with TRBJ2-5; TRBD1 matches at 9 bases. The germline V gene encodes CDR1 SNHLY and CDR2 FYNNEI. The V gene end was trimmed by 5 bases and the J gene end by 4 bases; junction bases not matched to a gene: 14. The CDR3 extends over 17 amino acids. CDR3 nucleotides: TGTGCCAGCAGTATACAGGGGGCCGGTGCTTTGGTAGAGACCCAGTACTTC. Amino acids: CASSIQGAGALVETQYF.

The chain couples TRBV18 to TRBJ1-4; maybe TRBD1 (5 bases). The CDR3 runs to 14 residues. With 8 bases removed from V and 7 bases from J, the gap between germline ends came to 17 bases. Per the germline V gene, CDR1 is KGHSH and CDR2 is LQKENI. The CDR3 region is CASADGALREKLFF. Written as DNA, the CDR3 is TGTGCCAGCGCGGACGGGGCTCTCCGTGAAAAACTGTTTTTT.

This clonotype has a count of ten or more. The rearrangement joins TRBV6-5 to TRBJ2-5; 13 positions match TRBD2. The V and J ends lost 6 bases and 0 bases, in that order; junction bases with no gene match: 4. This CDR3 region has 16 residues. CDR1 and CDR2 from the germline V gene are MNHEY and SVGAGI. CDR3 nucleotide sequence: TGTGCCAGCAGACCGACTAGCGGGAGGTACCAAGAGACCCAGTACTTC. The encoded protein is CASRPTSGRYQETQYF.

The sample holds a few counts of this clonotype. V and J are TRBV9 and TRBJ2-1; the D gene is possibly TRBD2 (6 bases). Germline CDR1 is SGDLS and CDR2 is YYNGEE. The CDR3 sequence is 13 residues long. Between the trimmed V and J ends, which lost 2 bases and 3 bases, there was a span of 6 bases. CDR3 sequence: CASSVDYYNEQFF. DNA for the CDR3: TGTGCCAGCAGCGTGGACTACTACAATGAGCAGTTCTTC.

This clonotype was seen a handful of times. This chain links TRBV4-2 with TRBJ2-5; TRBD1 might be the D (5 bases). CDR3 length: 17 amino acids. The V and J ends lost 0 bases and 2 bases respectively, with 16 bases between them. Germline-derived CDR1 and CDR2 are LGHNA and YNFKEQ. The CDR3 nucleotides are TGTGCCAGCAGCCAAGAGAGGTCTTGGGGCCGGCAAGAGACCCAGTACTTC. Encoded protein: CASSQERSWGRQETQYF.

This clonotype was detected only a few times. The genes are TRBV7-8 and TRBJ1-2; D is ambiguous. CDR3 size: 16 residues. The germline CDR1 and CDR2 sequences are SGHVS and FQNEAQ. The V end was cut by 4 bases, the J end by 4 bases, with 19 bases between. In DNA, the CDR3 is TGTGCCAGCAGCTCTGGACCGATACCGTTAGGCTATGGCTACACCTTC. Protein product: CASSSGPIPLGYGYTF.

The chain uses TRBV25-1 and TRBJ2-1; D might be TRBD1 (5 bases). Germline V gives CDR1 MGHDK, CDR2 SYGVNS. This CDR3 spans 16 amino acids. Deletions cut 4 bases from V and 4 bases from J, with 17 bases between. The CDR3 region is CASSVTSGSRYNEQFF. The CDR3 DNA follows: TGTGCCAGCAGTGTGACCTCAGGGTCCCGATACAATGAGCAGTTCTTC.

The chain links TRBV20-1 to TRBJ2-6; no clear D. CDR1 and CDR2 (germline): DFQATT, SNEGSKA (reference sequence). CDR3 length: 14 residues. Between the trimmed V and J ends, which lost 6 bases and 4 bases, there was a span of 13 bases. The CDR3 DNA reads as TGCAGTGCCTACCGGAGTTCCGGGGCCAACGTCCTGACTTTC. Its translation: CSAYRSSGANVLTF.

The V call is TRBV29-1, the J call TRBJ2-3; 7 bases are a match to TRBD2. After removal of 7 bases from V and 0 bases from J, the junction contained 7 bases not matched to a gene. CDR3 length: 14 amino acids. The V gene's germline CDR1 is SQVTM and CDR2 ANQGSEA. The CDR3 reads CSAVAGASTDTQYF. DNA of the CDR3: TGCAGCGCGGTCGCGGGAGCGAGCACAGATACGCAGTATTTT.

The chain uses TRBV10-3 and TRBJ2-1; no firm D call. V lost 4 bases to trimming and J lost 7 bases, with 17 bases between them. This CDR3 has 15 amino acids. CDR1 and CDR2 (germline): ENHRY, SYGVKD. The CDR3 reads CAISVLGKTINEQFF. In DNA, the CDR3 is TGTGCCATCAGTGTCCTGGGGAAGACCATAAATGAGCAGTTCTTC.

This chain uses TRBV7-2 with TRBJ2-1; D remains unclear. CDR1 is SGHTA, CDR2 FQGNSA, per germline. V lost 1 base to trimming and J lost 2 bases, with 6 bases between them. This CDR3 is 14 amino acids long. CDR3 DNA sequence: TGTGCCAGCAGCTTAGGCTTGGCCTACAATGAGCAGTTCTTC. Translated: CASSLGLAYNEQFF.

The chain carries TRBV20-1 and TRBJ2-5, with D unclear. The CDR3 has 15 residues. V lost 1 base to trimming and J lost 5 bases, with 17 bases between them. Germline loops: CDR1 DFQATT, CDR2 SNEGSKA (reference sequence). CDR3 DNA sequence: TGCAGTGCTAGAGCTAGGAGCCCTCAAACGGAGACCCAGTACTTC. Translating gives CSARARSPQTETQYF.

The sample holds one count of this clonotype. Compared with germline, one end of the junction differs, possibly owing to a read error. The V and J genes are TRBV3-1 and TRBJ2-4; 8 nucleotides line up with TRBD1. Germline assignment: CDR1 LGHDT and CDR2 YNNKEL (reference sequence). The CDR3 has 16 residues. The CDR3 sequence is CVSSPTASGGLREQYF. CDR3 sequence (DNA): TGTGTCAGCAGCCCTACGGCATCAGGGGGCCTTCGGGAGCAGTACTTC.

This clonotype was detected only a few times. This sequence joins TRBV6-2 or TRBV6-3 and TRBJ2-1; 11 bases are a match to TRBD2. Per the germline V gene, CDR1 is MNHEY and CDR2 is SVGEGT. J lost 5 bases, V lost 4 bases, and 10 bases had no gene match. The CDR3 covers 17 residues. For the CDR3, the DNA is TGTGCCAGCAGTTTTCCAGAGCTAGCGGGAGGACACAATGAGCAGTTCTTC. This sequence encodes CASSFPELAGGHNEQFF.

V and J are TRBV20-1 and TRBJ2-7; 7 bases match TRBD2. The tail of the sequence fits TRBJ2-5 better, so the J call may be wrong. Germline lookup yields CDR1 DFQATT and CDR2 SNEGSKA (reference sequence). The CDR3 sequence is 13 residues long. In nucleotides, the CDR3 is TGCAGTGCTAGCGGACTAGTGCGCGAGACCCAGTACTTC. This sequence encodes CSASGLVRETQYF.